The clone carrying this TCR beta chain was observed at least ten times. Antigen specificity is unknown. The data were obtained in a study of regulatory T cells in long-lasting Graves disease. Arm-PCR of CDR3 regions and iRepertoire HTBI primers were the basis on which TCR beta libraries were built. Authors' processing steps: Identification of gene segments yielded around 63 TRBV and around 13 TRBJ across samples. MiXCR, applied by TCRdb to the multiplex PCR reads, yields one record per CDR3 protein. These V and J calls rely on TCRdb rather than the paper's analysis. This table has about 400,000 distinct CDR3 sequences, around 21% appearing once. The germline V gene encodes CDR1 MNHEY and CDR2 SMNVEV (reference sequence). This CDR3 contains 14 residues. The germline V and J ends were trimmed by 4 bases and 8 bases, with 17 bases remaining between them. Overall study results and limits: TRBV28, TRBJ1-2 and TRBJ2-5 were favored in persistent disease.

The time point here: persistent/refractory GD, antithyroid drugs over 5 years with positive TRAb. Generation of the TCR library employed RNA extracted from PBMCs. It was by American Thyroid Association guidelines that Graves' disease was diagnosed. Here the sequenced sample was peripheral blood mononuclear cells (PBMCs), taken when the disease was refractory, from a patient treated with antithyroid drugs. The TCR was taken from a female donor with Graves disease. The chain couples TRBV27 to TRBJ1-1, with TRBD1 as a possible D gene (5 bases). CDR3 region: CASSSWKGSPEAFF. Written as DNA, the CDR3 is TGTGCCAGCAGTTCCTGGAAGGGGAGCCCAGAAGCTTTCTTT.